These T cell receptor beta chains were read from a single sample in a study of PD-1 blockade in classical Hodgkin lymphoma. Sequencing was performed with immunoSEQ multiplex PCR; in TCRdb, only in-frame clones are kept and a portion is missing. The repertoire consists of around 57,000 clones, with roughly 86% occurring once and the leading ten covering 6.5% to 8%. The sample was peripheral blood mononuclear cells (PBMCs), taken before the fourth cycle of nivolumab. These receptors were collected from a human donor with classical Hodgkin lymphoma. Both conserved end residues are part of each CDR3. D genes are given only for firm matches. Not all rows give a size; the values are once, few, many and, for expanded clones, a class.

TRBJ1-5,NA,TRBV19,NA,TGTGCCAGTAGCCGGGACGATTCGTATAGCAATCAGCCCCAGCATTTT,CASSRDDSYSNQPQHF
TRBJ2-7,NA,TRBV10-3,NA,TGTGCCATCAGTCTTCAGGGCTCCTACGAGCAGTACTTC,CAISLQGSYEQYF
TRBJ2-7,NA,TRBV5-4,TRBD2,TGTGCCAGCAGCTTGGAGGGACTAGCGGGAGGGCCCGAGCAGTACTTC,CASSLEGLAGGPEQYF
TRBJ1-5,NA,TRBV27,NA,TGTGCCAGCAGTTTATCGTGGGCGGCCCGCAATCAGCCCCAGCATTTT,CASSLSWAARNQPQHF
TRBJ2-2,NA,TRBV28,NA,TGTGCCAGCAGATTAGCGGATACGAACACCGGGGAGCTGTTTTTT,CASRLADTNTGELFF
TRBJ2-2,few,TRBV9,NA,TGTGCCAGCAGCCGGCGGGACGGCAACACCGGGGAGCTGTTTTTT,CASSRRDGNTGELFF
TRBJ2-2,NA,TRBV6-5,TRBD2,TGTGCCAGCACCCAAAGGGGGCGGGGGGGCCGAAAGCTGTTTTTT,CASTQRGRGGRKLFF
TRBJ2-7,NA,TRBV5-1,NA,TGCGCCAGCAGCCTTACGCCCTACGAGCAGTACTTC,CASSLTPYEQYF
TRBJ1-6,few,TRBV6-1,TRBD1,TGTGCCAGCAGGCGCGACAGGGTAAATTCACCCCTCCACTTT,CASRRDRVNSPLHF
TRBJ2-3,NA,TRBV7-2,NA,TGTGCCAGCAGCCCCAGTGGAAGAACAGATACGCAGTATTTT,CASSPSGRTDTQYF
TRBJ2-7,NA,TRBV27,TRBD2,TGTGCCAGCAGTACGGGACTAGCGGGGGGCCCCGTCTACGAGCAGTACTTC,CASSTGLAGGPVYEQYF
TRBJ2-3,NA,TRBV9,NA,TGTGCCAGCAGCGTAGAGTCCTGGACAAGAGATACGCAGTATTTT,CASSVESWTRDTQYF
TRBJ2-3,NA,TRBV5-1,NA,TGCGCCAGCGGTAGCACAGATACGCAGTATTTT,CASGSTDTQYF
TRBJ2-3,NA,TRBV2,NA,TGTGCCAGCAGGCGACAGCCACAAGGTTCAGATACGCAGTATTTT,CASRRQPQGSDTQYF
TRBJ2-2,few,TRBV5-1,NA,TGCGCCAGCAGCTTGGGGCGGGGAATCACCGGGGAGCTGTTTTTT,CASSLGRGITGELFF
TRBJ2-7,NA,TRBV14,NA,TGTGCCAGCAGCCAAGTAGGGGCCCTTTCCTACGAGCAGTACTTC,CASSQVGALSYEQYF
TRBJ1-3,NA,TRBV14,NA,TGTGCCAGCAGCCAAGATGGACATTGGGGAAACACCATATATTTT,CASSQDGHWGNTIYF
TRBJ1-2,NA,TRBV7-2,TRBD1,TGTGCCAGCAGCTTTTCGACAGGGAACTATGGCTACACCTTC,CASSFSTGNYGYTF
TRBJ2-4,once,TRBV6-5,NA,TGTGCCAGCAGGGTGGACGGCGAGATAAACATTCAGTACTTC,CASRVDGEINIQYF
TRBJ2-3,once,TRBV27,NA,TGTGCCAGCAGTACCCGGGGGGCGGGGAGCACAGATACGCAGTATTTT,CASSTRGAGSTDTQYF
TRBJ1-3,once,TRBV21-1,NA,TGTGCCAGCAGCCGTAAGTCTGGAAACACCATATATTTT,CASSRKSGNTIYF
TRBJ2-1,NA,TRBV5-1,NA,TGCGCCAGCAGCTTGGGGTCTGCAGGTCTGTACAACAATGAGCAGTTCTTC,CASSLGSAGLYNNEQFF
TRBJ1-4,NA,TRBV5-1,NA,TGCGCCAGCAGCTTGAATGGGGGGAATGAAAAACTGTTTTTT,CASSLNGGNEKLFF
TRBJ2-5,NA,TRBV5-4,NA,TGTGCCAGCAGCTTCAGCGGGCTTGAGACCCAGTACTTC,CASSFSGLETQYF
TRBJ2-3,NA,TRBV28,NA,TGTGCCAGCAGTTTTGAGATAAGGGGCCTCACAGATACGCAGTATTTT,CASSFEIRGLTDTQYF
TRBJ2-7,NA,TRBV5-1,TRBD2,TGCGCCAGCAGAACTGGGACTAGCGGGAGAATTGTGGACTACGAGCAGTACTTC,CASRTGTSGRIVDYEQYF
TRBJ1-5,NA,TRBV11-2,TRBD1,TGTGCCAGCAGCTCCAGGGGGCTTGCGCCCCAGCATTTT,CASSSRGLAPQHF